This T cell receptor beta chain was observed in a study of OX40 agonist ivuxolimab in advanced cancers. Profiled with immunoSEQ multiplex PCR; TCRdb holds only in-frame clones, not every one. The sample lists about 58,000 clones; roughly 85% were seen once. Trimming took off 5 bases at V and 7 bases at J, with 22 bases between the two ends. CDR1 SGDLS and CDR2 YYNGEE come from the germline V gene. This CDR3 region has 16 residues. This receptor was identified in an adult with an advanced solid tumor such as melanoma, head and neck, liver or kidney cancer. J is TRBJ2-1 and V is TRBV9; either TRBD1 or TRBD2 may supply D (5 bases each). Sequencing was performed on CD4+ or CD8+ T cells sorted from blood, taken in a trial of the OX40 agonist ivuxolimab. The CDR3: CASRAGTDRTKNEQFF. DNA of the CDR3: TGTGCCAGCAGAGCCGGGACCGACCGGACAAAGAATGAGCAGTTCTTC.